The T cell receptor beta chain under discussion was sequenced for a study of CD8+ T cells in alopecia areata. The overall study: The duration of tofacitinib was 6 to 18 months, with 6 months off drug afterward. Whole-study findings and limits: As there was one nonresponder, how baseline CD8+ expansion relates to response remains uncertain. Higher clonality was seen in lesional scalp than in normal scalp, especially in alopecia totalis/universalis.

Sequencing templates came from extracted RNA that was reverse transcribed into cDNA. TCRdb's copy holds only in-frame clones and misses some; the assay was immunoSEQ multiplex PCR. This table has about 200,000 clones, roughly 60% appearing once. In regard to this clone: Antigen unknown.

The treatment is: oral pan-JAK inhibitor, 5-10 mg twice daily. V gave up 4 bases and J gave up 0 bases; unmatched junction bases: 5. Looked up from germline, CDR1 is SGHAT and CDR2 is FQNNGV. This CDR3 contains 16 residues. The receptor comes from a human donor with alopecia areata. This rearrangement joins TRBV11-2 to TRBJ2-1; 8 positions match TRBD2. The input for sequencing was CD4+ T cells sorted from blood, taken at week 24, from a patient treated with tofacitinib. CDR3 nucleotides: TGTGCCAGCAGCTCACAGCGGGGGAGCTCCTACAATGAGCAGTTCTTC. Protein: CASSSQRGSSYNEQFF.